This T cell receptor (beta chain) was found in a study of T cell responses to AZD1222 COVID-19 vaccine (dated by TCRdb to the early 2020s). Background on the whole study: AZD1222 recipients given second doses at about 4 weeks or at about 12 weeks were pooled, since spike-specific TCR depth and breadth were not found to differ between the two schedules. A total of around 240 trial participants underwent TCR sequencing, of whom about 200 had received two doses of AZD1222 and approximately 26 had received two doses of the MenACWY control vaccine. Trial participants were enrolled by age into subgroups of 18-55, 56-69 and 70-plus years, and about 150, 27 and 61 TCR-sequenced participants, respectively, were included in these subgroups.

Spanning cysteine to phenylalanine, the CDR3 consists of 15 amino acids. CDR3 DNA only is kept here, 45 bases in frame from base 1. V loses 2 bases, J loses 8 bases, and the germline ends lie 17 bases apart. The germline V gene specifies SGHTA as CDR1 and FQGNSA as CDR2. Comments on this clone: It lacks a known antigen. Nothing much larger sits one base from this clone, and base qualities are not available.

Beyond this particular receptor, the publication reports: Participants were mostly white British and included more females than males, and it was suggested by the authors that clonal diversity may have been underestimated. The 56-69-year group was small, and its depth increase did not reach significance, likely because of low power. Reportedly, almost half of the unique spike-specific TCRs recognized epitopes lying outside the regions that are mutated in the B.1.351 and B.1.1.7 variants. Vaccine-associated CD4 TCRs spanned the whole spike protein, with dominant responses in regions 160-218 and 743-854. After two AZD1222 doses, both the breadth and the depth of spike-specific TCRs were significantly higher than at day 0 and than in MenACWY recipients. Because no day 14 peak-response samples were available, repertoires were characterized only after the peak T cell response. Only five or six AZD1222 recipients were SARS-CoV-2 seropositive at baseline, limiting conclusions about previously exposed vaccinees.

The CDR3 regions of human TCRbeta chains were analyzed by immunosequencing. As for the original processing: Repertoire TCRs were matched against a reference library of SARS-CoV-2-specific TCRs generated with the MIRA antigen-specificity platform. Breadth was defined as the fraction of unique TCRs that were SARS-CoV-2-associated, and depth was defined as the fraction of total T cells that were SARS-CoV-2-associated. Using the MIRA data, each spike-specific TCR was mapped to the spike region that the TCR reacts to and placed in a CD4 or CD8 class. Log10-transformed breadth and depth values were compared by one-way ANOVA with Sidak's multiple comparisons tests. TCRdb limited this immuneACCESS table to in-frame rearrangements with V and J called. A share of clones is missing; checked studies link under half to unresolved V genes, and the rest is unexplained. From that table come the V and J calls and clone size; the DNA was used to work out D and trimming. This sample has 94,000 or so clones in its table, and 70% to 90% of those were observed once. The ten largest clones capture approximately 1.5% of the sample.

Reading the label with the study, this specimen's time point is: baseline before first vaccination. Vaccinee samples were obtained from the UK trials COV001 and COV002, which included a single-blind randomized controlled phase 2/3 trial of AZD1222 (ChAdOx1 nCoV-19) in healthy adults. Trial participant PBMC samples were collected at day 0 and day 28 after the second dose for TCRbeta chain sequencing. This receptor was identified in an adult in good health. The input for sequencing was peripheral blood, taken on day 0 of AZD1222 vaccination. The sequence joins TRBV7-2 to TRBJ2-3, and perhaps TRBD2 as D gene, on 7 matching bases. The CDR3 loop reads CASSLNGGLVGTQYF. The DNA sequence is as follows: TGTGCCAGCAGCTTAAACGGGGGGCTGGTCGGTACGCAGTATTTT.